The sequence of this TCR beta chain was determined in a study of control samples from healthy donors and cancer patients. TCRdb's table, derived via immunoSEQ multiplex PCR, lists solely in-frame clones and lacks some. The sample has 35,000 to 50,000 clones, roughly 86% seen once. The CDR3 extends over 13 amino acids. Looked up from germline, CDR1 is MNHEY and CDR2 is SVGAGI. Trimming left V 5 bases short and J 5 bases short, with 11 bases between. The specimen sequenced was PBMCs. The chain has TRBV6-5 and TRBJ2-3, with D perhaps matching TRBD2 (6 bases). The sequence was collected from a woman aged 60-75 years with lung cancer. CDR3 coding DNA: TGTGCCAGCAGTCGGACTAAAGTAGATACGCAGTATTTT. It encodes CASSRTKVDTQYF.